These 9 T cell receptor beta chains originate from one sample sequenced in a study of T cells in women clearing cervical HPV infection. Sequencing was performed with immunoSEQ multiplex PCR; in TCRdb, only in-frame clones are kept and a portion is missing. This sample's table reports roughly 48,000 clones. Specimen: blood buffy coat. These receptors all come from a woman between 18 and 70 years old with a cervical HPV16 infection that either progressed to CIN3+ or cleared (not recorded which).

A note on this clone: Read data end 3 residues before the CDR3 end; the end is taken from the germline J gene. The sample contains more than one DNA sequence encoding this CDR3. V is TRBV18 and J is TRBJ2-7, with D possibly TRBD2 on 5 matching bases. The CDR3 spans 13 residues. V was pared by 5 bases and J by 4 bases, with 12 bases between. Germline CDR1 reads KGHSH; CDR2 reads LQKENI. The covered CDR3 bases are TGTGCCAGCTCAGGCGGGCAGGCATACGAG. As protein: CASSGGQAYE. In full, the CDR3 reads CASSGGQAYEQYF.

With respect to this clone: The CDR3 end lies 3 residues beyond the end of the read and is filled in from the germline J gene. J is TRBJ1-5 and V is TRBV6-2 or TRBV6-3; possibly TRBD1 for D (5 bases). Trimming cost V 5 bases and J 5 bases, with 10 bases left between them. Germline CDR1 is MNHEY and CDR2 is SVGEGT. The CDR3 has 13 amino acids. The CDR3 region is CASSATVYQPQHF. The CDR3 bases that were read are TGTGCCAGCAGTGCGACAGTGTATCAGCCC.

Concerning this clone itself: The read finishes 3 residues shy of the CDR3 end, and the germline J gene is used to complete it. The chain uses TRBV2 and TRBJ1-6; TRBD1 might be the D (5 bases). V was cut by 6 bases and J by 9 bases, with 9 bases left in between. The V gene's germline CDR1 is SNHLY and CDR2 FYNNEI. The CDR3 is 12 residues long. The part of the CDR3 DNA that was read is TGTGCCAGCAGCTCAGGGTTTTCACCC. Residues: CASSSGFSP. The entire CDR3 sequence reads CASSSGFSPLHF. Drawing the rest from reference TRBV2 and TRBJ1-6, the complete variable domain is EPEVTQTPSHQVTQMGQEVILRCVPISNHLYFYWYRQILGQKVEFLVSFYNNEISEKSEIFDDQFSVERPDGSNFTLKIRSTKLEDSAMYFCASSSGFSPLHFGNGTRLTVT.

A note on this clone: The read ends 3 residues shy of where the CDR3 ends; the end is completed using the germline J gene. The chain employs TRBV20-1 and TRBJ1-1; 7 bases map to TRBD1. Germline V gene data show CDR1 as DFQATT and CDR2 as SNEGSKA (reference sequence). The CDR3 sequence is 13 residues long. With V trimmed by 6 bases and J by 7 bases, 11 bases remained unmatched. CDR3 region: CSACLAGGYEAFF. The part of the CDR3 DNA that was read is TGCAGTGCCTGCCTAGCAGGGGGTTATGAA.

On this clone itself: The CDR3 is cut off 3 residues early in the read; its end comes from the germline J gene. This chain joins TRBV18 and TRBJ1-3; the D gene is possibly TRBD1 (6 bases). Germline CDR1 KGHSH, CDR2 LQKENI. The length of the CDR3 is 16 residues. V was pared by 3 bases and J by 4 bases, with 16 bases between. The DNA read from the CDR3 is TGTGCCAGCTCACCGGGACACAGGGCCCTCGGAAACACC. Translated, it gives CASSPGHRALGNT. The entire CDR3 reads CASSPGHRALGNTIYF. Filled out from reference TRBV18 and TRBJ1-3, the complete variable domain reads NAGVMQNPRHLVRRRGQEARLRCSPMKGHSHVYWYRQLPEEGLKFMVYLQKENIIDESGMPKERFSAEFPKEGPSILRIQQVVRGDSAAYFCASSPGHRALGNTIYFGEGSWLTVV.

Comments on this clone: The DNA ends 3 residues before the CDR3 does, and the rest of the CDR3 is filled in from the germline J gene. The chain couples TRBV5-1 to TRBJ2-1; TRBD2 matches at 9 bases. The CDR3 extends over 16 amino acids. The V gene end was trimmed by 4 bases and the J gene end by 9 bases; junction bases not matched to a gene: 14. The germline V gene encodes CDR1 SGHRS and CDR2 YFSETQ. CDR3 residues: CASSAGGLAGTGEQFF. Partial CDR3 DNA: TGCGCCAGCAGCGCCGGCGGGCTAGCGGGGACCGGTGAG.

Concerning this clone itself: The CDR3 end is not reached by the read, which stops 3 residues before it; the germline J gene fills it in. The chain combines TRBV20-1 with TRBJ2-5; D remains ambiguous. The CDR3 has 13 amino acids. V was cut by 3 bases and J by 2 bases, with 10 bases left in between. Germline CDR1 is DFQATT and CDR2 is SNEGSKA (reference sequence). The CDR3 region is CSARLENQETQYF. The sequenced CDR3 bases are TGCAGTGCTAGGTTAGAGAATCAAGAGACC.

The DNA read from the CDR3 is TGTGCCTGGAGTCCAGACAGGGGTTGGACTGAA. It encodes CAWSPDRGWTE. The complete CDR3 reads CAWSPDRGWTEAFF. The chain uses TRBV30 and TRBJ1-1; 8 nucleotides match TRBD1. From the germline J gene comes the end of the CDR3, since the read stops 3 residues before it. With V trimmed by 2 bases and J by 5 bases, 7 bases remained unmatched. The CDR3 spans 14 residues. The germline V gene has CDR1 GTSNPN and CDR2 SVGIG (reference sequence).

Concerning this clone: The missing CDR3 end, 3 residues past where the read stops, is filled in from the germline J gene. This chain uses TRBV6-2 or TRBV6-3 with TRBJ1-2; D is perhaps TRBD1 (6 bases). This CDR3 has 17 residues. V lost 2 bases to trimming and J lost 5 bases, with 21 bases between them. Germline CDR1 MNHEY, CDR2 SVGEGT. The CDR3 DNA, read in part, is TGTGCCAGCAGTTACGGGGCAGGGGAGACTCTAAAATATGGC. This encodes CASSYGAGETLKYG. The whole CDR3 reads CASSYGAGETLKYGYTF.